Following are 27 T cell receptor beta chains from one sample sequenced in a study of blood T cells in healthy people across ages. The authors ran a second PCR of 7 to 11 cycles using a sample-barcoded 5' primer and a J-beta primer mix. TCRdb processed the 5' RACE reads anew with MiXCR; each CDR3 protein has one entry. The sample carries 1.5 million to 1.9 million distinct CDR3 sequences, about 42% recorded once. The sequenced sample was blood. Every receptor here comes from a woman younger than 35 in good health.

The J gene is TRBJ2-3, the V gene TRBV7-9, with TRBD2 matching over 12 bases. Per germline, CDR1 SEHNR and CDR2 FQNEAQ (reference sequence). The J segment lost 5 bases and the V segment lost 5 bases, leaving 8 bases of the junction unmatched. The CDR3 covers 16 residues. CDR3 protein: CASSPRLAGDRDTQYF. The CDR3 region has the DNA TGTGCCAGCAGCCCTCGACTAGCGGGAGATAGAGATACGCAGTATTTT.

The chain carries TRBV9 and TRBJ2-7; TRBD1 agrees at 8 bases. Germline assignment: CDR1 SGDLS and CDR2 YYNGEE. The CDR3 is 15 amino acids. V lost 0 bases to trimming and J lost 3 bases; unmatched junction nucleotides: 5. The CDR3 DNA follows: TGTGCCAGCAGCGTAGCTGCAGGGGGCTTCTACGAGCAGTACTTC. This sequence encodes CASSVAAGGFYEQYF.

This chain uses TRBV4-2 with TRBJ1-6, with TRBD1 matching over 8 bases. The germline V gene encodes CDR1 LGHNA and CDR2 YNFKEQ. The junction had 5 bases not matched to a gene; V was cut back by 5 bases and J by 2 bases. The CDR3 consists of 16 residues. CDR3 residues: CASSSDRDAYNSPLHF. CDR3 DNA: TGTGCCAGCAGCTCGGACAGGGACGCCTATAATTCACCCCTCCACTTT.

The chain couples TRBV20-1 to TRBJ1-2; no definite D call. Germline loops: CDR1 DFQATT, CDR2 SNEGSKA (reference sequence). This CDR3 spans 13 amino acids. The V end lost 0 bases, the J end lost 1 base, and 6 bases lay between the germline ends. CDR3 nucleotides: TGCAGTGCTAGAGAGATAAATAACTATGGCTACACCTTC. Amino acids: CSAREINNYGYTF.

This clonotype appeared a few times. The CDR3 loop reads CASSRPVYTDTQYF. In DNA form, the CDR3 reads TGTGCCAGCAGCCGCCCTGTTTACACAGATACGCAGTATTTT. The rearrangement links TRBV7-2 to TRBJ2-3; D is ambiguous. Germline CDR1 SGHTA, CDR2 FQGNSA. This CDR3 region has 14 residues. The V end lost 5 bases, the J end lost 2 bases, and 11 bases lay between the germline ends.

The chain recombines TRBV4-3 with TRBJ2-1, with 10 bases identical to TRBD1. This CDR3 is 16 amino acids long. Germline CDR1 is LGHNA and CDR2 is YSLEER. V trimming: 0 bases; J trimming: 8 bases; junction bases outside the gene matches: 7. The chain's CDR3 is CASSQDRGTGVDEQFF. CDR3 DNA: TGCGCCAGCAGCCAAGATAGGGGGACAGGGGTCGATGAGCAGTTCTTC.

This chain links TRBV9 with TRBJ1-4; D gene unclear. CDR1 and CDR2 from the germline V gene are SGDLS and YYNGEE. There are 14 residues in the CDR3. The V end lost 0 bases, the J end lost 5 bases, and 8 bases lay between the germline ends. This chain's CDR3 is CASSVGVGNEKLFF. The CDR3 region has the DNA TGTGCCAGCAGCGTAGGGGTCGGAAATGAAAAACTGTTTTTT.

The J gene is TRBJ2-1, the V gene TRBV4-3; the D gene could be TRBD1 or TRBD2 (6 bases each). The J call may be wrong; the DNA end is better matched by TRBJ2-7. Germline loops: CDR1 LGHNA, CDR2 YSLEER. The CDR3 runs to 13 residues. The CDR3 sequence: CASRGTDYNEQYF. The CDR3 nucleotides are TGCGCCTCAAGGGGGACGGACTACAATGAGCAGTACTTC.

The CDR3 coding sequence is TGTGCCAGCACCCCGGGGGTAGGGGGCGAAGCTTTCTTT. Protein: CASTPGVGGEAFF. V gene TRBV5-5 combines with J gene TRBJ1-1; 7 positions agree with TRBD1. The CDR3 sequence is 13 residues long. CDR1 and CDR2 from the germline V gene are SGHKS and YYEKEE (reference sequence). V shed 6 bases, J shed 8 bases, and the junction held 10 bases outside the gene matches.

This clonotype came up a few times. The rearrangement uses TRBV7-8 and TRBJ2-7, with 9 positions matching TRBD1. V shed 5 bases, J shed 0 bases, and the junction held 5 bases outside the gene matches. The CDR3 length is 15 residues. Looked up from germline, CDR1 is SGHVS and CDR2 is FQNEAQ. The CDR3 nucleotides read TGTGCCAGCAGCGGCAGGGACAGGGCCTCCTACGAGCAGTACTTC. Protein: CASSGRDRASYEQYF.

V usage is TRBV7-2 and J usage is TRBJ1-5; no firm D call. CDR1 SGHTA and CDR2 FQGNSA come from the germline V gene. CDR3 length: 15 residues. The V and J ends lost 5 bases and 2 bases respectively, with 13 bases between them. CDR3 region: CASSPSTGRNQPQHF. CDR3 bases: TGTGCCAGCAGCCCTAGTACGGGCCGCAATCAGCCCCAGCATTTT.

This clonotype was seen a few times. The V gene is TRBV5-1, the J gene TRBJ1-1; the D is unclear. Trimming shortened V by 0 bases and J by 2 bases, and 8 bases separated the two germline ends. The germline V gene encodes CDR1 SGHRS and CDR2 YFSETQ. This CDR3 contains 14 residues. For the CDR3, the DNA is TGCGCCAGCAGCTTGGTCTCAAGAAACACTGAAGCTTTCTTT. It specifies CASSLVSRNTEAFF.

This clonotype was counted a single time. The chain joins TRBV27 to TRBJ2-1; 8 bases match TRBD2. With V trimmed by 8 bases and J by 8 bases, 8 bases remained unmatched. Germline CDR1 MNHEY, CDR2 SMNVEV (reference sequence). CDR3 length: 13 amino acids. DNA for the CDR3: TGTGCCAGCGGGGTAGCGGGGTCCGATGAGCAGTTCTTC. Translation gives CASGVAGSDEQFF.

This clonotype was seen a handful of times. The gene calls are TRBV10-3 and TRBJ2-1; weak D call: TRBD2 (6 bases). The CDR3 runs 17 residues. Germline V lookup: CDR1 ENHRY, CDR2 SYGVKD. V was pared by 5 bases and J by 6 bases, with 23 bases between. This CDR3 reads CAISPLYNGGPLNEQFF. As DNA, the CDR3 is TGTGCCATCAGTCCACTCTATAACGGGGGTCCCCTCAATGAGCAGTTCTTC.

The table lists this clonotype with many counts. This chain joins TRBV7-2 and TRBJ2-1, with TRBD2 as a possible D gene (5 bases). Trimming left V 5 bases short and J 0 bases short, with 11 bases between. The germline CDR1 and CDR2 sequences are SGHTA and FQGNSA. This CDR3 is built from 15 residues. The CDR3 spells CASSLDFSSYNEQFF. CDR3 bases: TGTGCCAGCAGCCTGGACTTCAGCTCCTACAATGAGCAGTTCTTC.

This clonotype has only a few counts. The chain recombines TRBV6-6 with TRBJ1-1, with D perhaps TRBD1 (6 bases). The CDR3 contains 14 residues. Trimming took 5 bases from V and 1 from J, leaving 11 bases between them. From germline, CDR1 is MNHNY and CDR2 SVGAGI (reference sequence). The CDR3 DNA follows: TGTGCCAGCAGTCCACTACAGGGGAACACTGAAGCTTTCTTT. It encodes CASSPLQGNTEAFF.

This chain joins TRBV28 and TRBJ2-3; D is unclear. Germline V gene lookup returns CDR1 MDHEN and CDR2 SYDVKM. V lost 2 bases to trimming and J lost 0 bases, with 9 bases between them. The CDR3 has 15 amino acids. DNA of the CDR3: TGTGCCAGCAGTTTAGTCAGCTTAAGCACAGATACGCAGTATTTT. Amino acid sequence: CASSLVSLSTDTQYF.

The chain is built from TRBV6-1 and TRBJ2-7; D might be TRBD1 or TRBD2, each matching 5 bases. Germline loops: CDR1 MNHNS, CDR2 SASEGT. Trimming removed 3 bases from V and 2 bases from J, with 17 bases in between. CDR3 size: 16 residues. In DNA form, the CDR3 reads TGTGCCAGCAGTGAGGGATGGGGGAGATTGACCTACGAGCAGTACTTC. Its translation: CASSEGWGRLTYEQYF.

The chain recombines TRBV28 with TRBJ2-7, with 7 bases fitting TRBD1. The CDR3 contains 14 residues. After removal of 5 bases from V and 7 bases from J, the junction contained 11 bases not matched to a gene. Per the germline V gene, CDR1 is MDHEN and CDR2 is SYDVKM. The DNA of the CDR3 is TGTGCCAGCAGTGTGACAGGGCTGTACAATGAGCAGTACTTC. This encodes CASSVTGLYNEQYF.

CDR3 sequence: CASRVLWTSGGPSTDTQYF. The CDR3 DNA reads as TGTGCCAGCAGGGTACTTTGGACTAGCGGGGGCCCTTCAACAGATACGCAGTATTTT. V is TRBV27 and J is TRBJ2-3; 13 bases map to TRBD2. CDR1 and CDR2 (germline): MNHEY, SMNVEV (reference sequence). This CDR3 has 19 residues. Trimming cost V 6 bases and J 3 bases; bases outside gene matches: 15.

V usage is TRBV20-1 and J usage is TRBJ2-7; possibly TRBD1 or TRBD2 for D (5 bases each). V shed 6 bases and J shed 9 bases, with 24 bases lying between them. The CDR3 runs 14 residues. Germline V gene lookup returns CDR1 DFQATT and CDR2 SNEGSKA (reference sequence). The CDR3 reads CSAATRTVTGGQYF. CDR3 bases: TGCAGTGCGGCCACAAGGACTGTTACTGGGGGGCAGTACTTC.

This clonotype was counted a few times. The V call is TRBV12-3 or TRBV12-4, the J call TRBJ1-3, with 7 bases aligning to TRBD1. There are 15 residues in the CDR3. V shed 6 bases and J 3 bases; nucleotides not matched to a gene: 8. CDR3 bases: TGTGCCAGCAGGACAACAGGGGATGGTGGAAACACCATATATTTT. Protein product: CASRTTGDGGNTIYF.

The J gene is TRBJ2-3, the V gene TRBV20-1, with D possibly being TRBD1 or TRBD2 (5 bases each). Germline V lookup: CDR1 DFQATT, CDR2 SNEGSKA (reference sequence). This CDR3 has 17 residues. Trimming pared 3 bases from V and 1 base from J, leaving 20 bases between. This CDR3 reads CSASGGHNIGGTDTQYF. The CDR3 DNA reads as TGCAGTGCTAGCGGAGGACACAATATTGGGGGCACAGATACGCAGTATTTT.

This clonotype was recorded at least ten times. The gene calls are TRBV5-1 and TRBJ2-1; D uncertain. This CDR3 region has 13 residues. The V gene lost 2 bases and the J gene lost 8 bases, with 11 bases spanning the gap. The V gene's germline CDR1 is SGHRS and CDR2 YFSETQ. CDR3 DNA: TGCGCCAGCAGCTTATCCAGGATCCATGAGCAGTTCTTC. Protein sequence: CASSLSRIHEQFF.

The chain carries TRBV29-1 and TRBJ1-2; D is unresolved. Trimming removed 4 bases from V and 6 bases from J, with 15 bases in between. Germline CDR1 reads SQVTM; CDR2 reads ANQGSEA. The CDR3 has 13 residues. The CDR3 region has the DNA TGCAGCGTTGTTACTCCCAGACGGAATGGCTACACCTTC. It specifies CSVVTPRRNGYTF.

This chain joins TRBV20-1 and TRBJ2-1; the D gene is possibly TRBD2 (5 bases). The CDR3 is 14 residues long. Germline V gives CDR1 DFQATT, CDR2 SNEGSKA (reference sequence). Between the trimmed V and J ends, which lost 6 bases and 9 bases, there was a span of 21 bases. The CDR3 is CSAADRVRGGEQFF. The CDR3 DNA sequence: TGCAGTGCCGCGGATAGGGTGCGAGGAGGTGAGCAGTTCTTC.

The chain joins TRBV7-9 to TRBJ1-4; tentatively, D is TRBD1 (6 bases). From germline, CDR1 is SEHNR and CDR2 FQNEAQ (reference sequence). The CDR3 consists of 18 residues. V lost 5 bases and J lost 7, with 26 bases in between. The CDR3 DNA sequence: TGTGCCAGCAGCCGGCCACAGGGCGGTCCTGGCGGGAGTGAAAAACTGTTTTTT. This codes for CASSRPQGGPGGSEKLFF.